Each of the 26 T cell receptor beta chains below was sequenced from the same sample in a study of technical replicates of blood from a handful of donors listed by TCRdb under 2017. The method was the immunoSEQ multiplex PCR assay. This immuneACCESS table, as held by TCRdb, lists in-frame sequences with V and J called but not all clones. Of the missing ones, under half trace to an unresolved V gene in checked studies; the others have no known cause. The sample table contains more than 65,000 clones; only one count was recorded for around 92% of them. The ten most abundant clones make up 0.41% of the sample. The material sequenced was T cells isolated from PBMCs. The receptors were sampled from a human donor in good health.

This clone was seen only a few times. The rearrangement joins TRBV6-5 to TRBJ1-3; 8 positions match TRBD1. V dropped 1 base and J dropped 4; count of bases not matched to a gene: 3. Germline CDR1 reads MNHEY; CDR2 reads SVGAGI. The CDR3 sequence is 15 residues long. CDR3 in amino acids: CASSYLTGEGNTIYF. The CDR3 coding sequence is TGTGCCAGCAGTTACTTGACAGGGGAAGGAAACACCATATATTTT.

The chain employs TRBV7-3 and TRBJ2-1; 7 nucleotides match TRBD2. Germline CDR1 is SGHTA and CDR2 is FQGTGA. V was pared by 6 bases and J by 5 bases, with 16 bases of the junction left unmatched. The CDR3 length is 17 residues. The CDR3 loop reads CASRPPLVTGGDNEQFF. The DNA for the CDR3 is TGTGCCAGCAGGCCCCCCTTAGTAACGGGAGGAGACAATGAGCAGTTCTTC.

The chain couples TRBV2 to TRBJ1-5; 8 bases are a match to TRBD1. Trimming at V came to 5 bases and at J to 4 bases, leaving 7 bases not matched to a gene. The CDR3 is 15 residues long. The V gene's germline CDR1 is SNHLY and CDR2 FYNNEI. DNA for the CDR3: TGTGCCAGCAGTCCCGGACAGGGACTGAATCAGCCCCAGCATTTT. Residues: CASSPGQGLNQPQHF.

This chain uses TRBV13 with TRBJ2-3; tentative D call: TRBD1 (6 bases). This CDR3 has 15 residues. Trimming took off 5 bases at V and 1 base at J, with 13 bases between the two ends. Germline CDR1 PRHDT, CDR2 FYEKMQ (reference sequence). The CDR3 loop reads CASSKGGRGTDTQYF. CDR3 sequence (DNA): TGTGCCAGCAGCAAAGGGGGTCGAGGCACAGATACGCAGTATTTT. Looking up the rest from reference TRBV13 and TRBJ2-3 gives the full variable domain: AAGVIQSPRHLIKEKRETATLKCYPIPRHDTVYWYQQGPGQDPQFLISFYEKMQSDKGSIPDRFSAQQFSDYHSELNMSSLELGDSALYFCASSKGGRGTDTQYFGPGTRLTVL.

This chain uses TRBV7-9 with TRBJ2-3, with 9 bases aligning to TRBD1. Trimming at V came to 4 bases and at J to 3 bases, leaving 11 bases not matched to a gene. Germline assignment: CDR1 SEHNR and CDR2 FQNEAQ (reference sequence). CDR3 length: 17 amino acids. DNA for the CDR3: TGTGCCAGCAGCTCTTTGCCGGGGACAGGGAAAACAGATACGCAGTATTTT. Translating it yields CASSSLPGTGKTDTQYF.

This chain connects TRBV5-1 to TRBJ2-1; perhaps TRBD2 as D (6 bases). Between the trimmed V and J ends, which lost 0 bases and 5 bases, there was a span of 18 bases. Germline V gene lookup returns CDR1 SGHRS and CDR2 YFSETQ. CDR3 length: 17 amino acids. DNA of the CDR3: TGCGCCAGCAGCTTGGGGGGTTCAGCGGGTGCAAACAATGAGCAGTTCTTC. Translation: CASSLGGSAGANNEQFF.

V gene TRBV9 combines with J gene TRBJ1-1, with D maybe TRBD1 (5 bases). The CDR3 spans 14 residues. Germline V gene sequence: CDR1 SGDLS, CDR2 YYNGEE. The germline V and J ends were trimmed by 0 bases and 4 bases, with 10 bases remaining between them. CDR3 nucleotides: TGTGCCAGCAGCGTAGTGAGCAGGGTCACTGAAGCTTTCTTT. As protein: CASSVVSRVTEAFF.

The rearrangement joins TRBV11-3 to TRBJ2-7; TRBD1 is a possible D gene (5 bases). Germline V CDR1 and CDR2: SGHNT, YENEEA. The CDR3 loop spans 17 amino acids. V was cut by 0 bases and J by 1 base, with 16 bases left in between. CDR3 sequence reads: CASSLDLQGTASYEQYF. The CDR3 nucleotides read TGTGCCAGCAGCTTAGATCTTCAGGGAACGGCTTCCTACGAGCAGTACTTC.

V and J are TRBV4-2 and TRBJ2-1; D perhaps matches TRBD1 (6 bases). Looked up from germline, CDR1 is LGHNA and CDR2 is YNFKEQ. This CDR3 has 16 amino acids. Trimming took off 0 bases at V and 4 bases at J, with 13 bases between the two ends. The CDR3 protein is CASSQERGNTYNEQFF. CDR3 sequence (DNA): TGTGCCAGCAGCCAAGAAAGGGGGAACACTTACAATGAGCAGTTCTTC.

The CDR3 sequence is CASSHSASGSYEQYF. DNA for the CDR3: TGCGCCAGCAGCCACTCGGCTAGCGGGAGTTACGAGCAGTACTTC. This rearrangement joins TRBV4-1 to TRBJ2-7, with TRBD2 matching over 10 bases. With V trimmed by 3 bases and J by 4 bases, 6 bases remained unmatched. CDR1 MGHRA and CDR2 YSYEKL come from the germline V gene. CDR3 length: 15 residues.

This chain links TRBV27 with TRBJ2-3, with 7 bases lining up with TRBD2. CDR1 and CDR2 (germline): MNHEY, SMNVEV (reference sequence). With 8 bases clipped from V and 3 bases from J, the junction kept 11 bases outside the gene matches. The CDR3 consists of 15 residues. The CDR3 protein is CASGKTSAGTDTQYF. DNA of the CDR3: TGTGCCAGCGGGAAGACGTCAGCGGGAACAGATACGCAGTATTTT.

Here the CDR3 DNA reads TGTGCCAGCAGTACGGCCGGACTAGCGCTGGGGATTCAGTACTTC. It specifies CASSTAGLALGIQYF. The genes are TRBV27 and TRBJ2-4; TRBD2 matches 9 bases. Germline-derived CDR1 and CDR2 are MNHEY and SMNVEV (reference sequence). The CDR3 extends over 15 amino acids. V trimming: 5 bases; J trimming: 10 bases; junction bases outside the gene matches: 12.

The genes are TRBV19 and TRBJ1-2; D call uncertain. This CDR3 comprises 12 residues. Between the trimmed V and J ends, which lost 7 bases and 8 bases, there was a span of 14 bases. In germline, CDR1 is LNHDA, CDR2 SQIVND (reference sequence). In nucleotides, the CDR3 is TGTGCCAGTAAGAGCAGGACGGGAGGCTACACCTTC. Translating gives CASKSRTGGYTF.

V is TRBV4-1 and J is TRBJ2-7, with D uncertain. The CDR3 is made up of 14 amino acids. Trimming stripped 4 bases from V and 3 bases from J, with 13 bases between. Germline loops: CDR1 MGHRA, CDR2 YSYEKL. CDR3 residues: CASSPHAENYEQYF. The CDR3 nucleotides read TGCGCCAGCAGCCCGCACGCGGAAAACTACGAGCAGTACTTC.

The rearrangement joins TRBV10-1 to TRBJ2-2, with TRBD2 matching over 12 bases. Germline-derived CDR1 and CDR2 are WNHNN and SYGVQD (reference sequence). This CDR3 is built from 18 residues. V shed 2 bases and J 1 base; nucleotides not matched to a gene: 5. The chain's CDR3 is CASSEVASGRENTGELFF. The CDR3 DNA follows: TGCGCCAGCAGTGAGGTTGCTAGCGGGAGGGAGAACACCGGGGAGCTGTTTTTT.

The rearrangement joins TRBV6-1 to TRBJ2-7, with TRBD2 as a possible D gene (5 bases). From germline, CDR1 is MNHNS and CDR2 SASEGT. Deletions cut 6 bases from V and 0 bases from J, with 12 bases between. This CDR3 is built from 14 residues. CDR3 amino acids: CASSLSGISYEQYF. Here the CDR3 DNA reads TGTGCCAGCAGCCTAAGCGGAATCTCCTACGAGCAGTACTTC.

The chain employs TRBV27 and TRBJ2-7; a possible D gene is TRBD2 (6 bases). The germline V gene has CDR1 MNHEY and CDR2 SMNVEV (reference sequence). Trimming cost V 3 bases and J 2 bases, with 11 bases left between them. The CDR3 extends over 14 amino acids. Here the CDR3 reads CASSLPGGTYEQYF. The CDR3 DNA is TGTGCCAGCAGTTTGCCCGGAGGGACCTACGAGCAGTACTTC.

The genes are TRBV5-1 and TRBJ2-7, with TRBD1 identical over 7 bases. This CDR3 has 14 residues. V shed 4 bases, J shed 3 bases, and the junction held 7 bases outside the gene matches. In germline, CDR1 is SGHRS, CDR2 YFSETQ. The CDR3, as DNA: TGCGCCAGCAGCCTTAGGACAGGAGACTACGAGCAGTACTTC. This codes for CASSLRTGDYEQYF.

V and J are TRBV4-2 and TRBJ2-1, with 9 bases that match TRBD2. The germline V gene encodes CDR1 LGHNA and CDR2 YNFKEQ. The CDR3 has 15 residues. Trimming cost V 4 bases and J 7 bases; bases outside gene matches: 8. DNA of the CDR3: TGTGCCAGCAGCCCCAATGCGGGAGGGCCGAATGAGCAGTTCTTC. As protein: CASSPNAGGPNEQFF.

This clone was picked up one time. The chain recombines TRBV13 with TRBJ2-7, with D possibly being TRBD1 (6 bases). CDR1 and CDR2 (germline): PRHDT, FYEKMQ (reference sequence). The ends were cut back, 6 bases at V and 0 bases at J, with 12 bases in the middle. The CDR3 consists of 14 residues. The CDR3 is CASSTGTFSYEQYF. The CDR3 DNA reads as TGTGCCAGCAGTACCGGGACATTCTCCTACGAGCAGTACTTC.

The rearrangement uses TRBV5-1 and TRBJ2-1, with D possibly TRBD1 on 5 matching bases. Germline V gene lookup returns CDR1 SGHRS and CDR2 YFSETQ. The V and J ends lost 2 bases and 4 bases respectively, with 10 bases between them. CDR3 length equals 14 residues. The CDR3 sequence is CASSFSTGYNEQFF. In DNA form, the CDR3 reads TGCGCCAGCAGCTTTTCAACAGGATACAATGAGCAGTTCTTC.

The gene calls are TRBV12-5 and TRBJ2-5; 7 bases line up with TRBD1. J gave up 4 bases and V 3 bases, and 8 bases lay outside the gene matches. The CDR3 is made up of 15 amino acids. Germline V CDR1 and CDR2: LGHNT, FRNRAP. The CDR3 nucleotides read TGTGCTAGTGGTTTCACGGCCAGGGGGACAGAGACCCAGTACTTC. Translated: CASGFTARGTETQYF.

The V and J genes are TRBV7-9 and TRBJ1-1; TRBD1 agrees at 7 bases. The CDR3 covers 13 residues. The ends lost 5 bases at V and 5 bases at J; junction bases unmatched: 5. In germline, CDR1 is SEHNR, CDR2 FQNEAQ (reference sequence). CDR3 nucleotide sequence: TGTGCCAGCAGCATCTCCAGGGGGACTGAAGCTTTCTTT. Encoded protein: CASSISRGTEAFF.

This chain connects TRBV9 to TRBJ1-1, with D perhaps TRBD1 (5 bases). This CDR3 comprises 12 residues. Between the trimmed V and J ends, which lost 1 base and 7 bases, there was a span of 8 bases. Per the germline V gene, CDR1 is SGDLS and CDR2 is YYNGEE. CDR3 in DNA: TGTGCCAGCAGCGTATCGGGGGATGAAGCTTTCTTT. As protein: CASSVSGDEAFF.

The genes are TRBV6-5 and TRBJ2-3, with D possibly being TRBD2 (5 bases). The germline V gene encodes CDR1 MNHEY and CDR2 SVGAGI. This CDR3 region has 13 residues. The V and J ends lost 6 bases and 0 bases respectively, with 7 bases between them. CDR3 coding DNA: TGTGCCAGCAGGACTATAAGCACAGATACGCAGTATTTT. This translates into CASRTISTDTQYF.

The V gene is TRBV9, the J gene TRBJ2-5; TRBD2 might be the D (5 bases). The CDR3 is made up of 13 amino acids. Germline V gives CDR1 SGDLS, CDR2 YYNGEE. Trimming removed 4 bases from V and 7 bases from J, with 14 bases in between. CDR3 sequence: CASSPRTEGTQYF. The CDR3 region has the DNA TGTGCCAGCAGCCCAAGAACCGAGGGGACCCAGTACTTC.